The 28 T cell receptor beta chains listed next were all sequenced from one sample in a study of resident and recirculating memory T cells in vitiligo. Assay used: immunoSEQ multiplex PCR; TCRdb lists only in-frame clones, some missing. The repertoire has tens of thousands of clones, about 90% of them found once; the top ten carry approximately 4.8%. Sequenced: blood. These receptors all stem from a male donor with vitiligo.

This chain uses TRBV23-1 with TRBJ2-5; the D gene is possibly TRBD1 (5 bases). TRBV23-1 is annotated as an ORF whose role is uncertain. V shed 5 bases and J shed 2 bases, with 12 bases lying between them. This CDR3 contains 14 residues. CDR3 sequence: CASSTRQMQETQYF. The DNA for the CDR3 is TGCGCCAGCAGTACCAGACAGATGCAAGAGACCCAGTACTTC.

The genes are TRBV9 and TRBJ1-2; a possible D gene is TRBD1 (5 bases). Germline lookup yields CDR1 SGDLS and CDR2 YYNGEE. The V gene lost 2 bases and the J gene lost 0 bases, with 14 bases spanning the gap. This CDR3 has 16 residues. The CDR3 bases are TGTGCCAGCAGCGTGGGCGGGGCAGTAGCTAACTATGGCTACACCTTC. It codes for CASSVGGAVANYGYTF.

The V gene is TRBV25-1, the J gene TRBJ1-3; TRBD1 might be the D (6 bases). V was pared by 5 bases and J by 4 bases, with 9 bases between. This CDR3 has 13 residues. CDR1 MGHDK and CDR2 SYGVNS come from the germline V gene. CDR3 sequence: CASSSGVGNTIYF. DNA for the CDR3: TGTGCCAGCAGTTCAGGGGTCGGAAACACCATATATTTT.

The chain is built from TRBV6-4 and TRBJ2-1, with a possible D match to TRBD1 (5 bases). Germline V gene data show CDR1 as MRHNA and CDR2 as SNTAGT. The CDR3 extends over 13 amino acids. V was pared by 1 base and J by 7 bases, with 8 bases between. The CDR3: CASSDWAGNEQFF. The CDR3, as DNA: TGTGCCAGCAGTGACTGGGCAGGGAATGAGCAGTTCTTC.

The V and J genes are TRBV7-8 and TRBJ1-2, with 8 bases matching TRBD1. The V and J ends lost 5 bases and 5 bases, in that order; junction bases with no gene match: 13. The CDR3 length is 16 residues. CDR1 and CDR2 from the germline V gene are SGHVS and FQNEAQ. The CDR3 loop is CASSLWTGQLGYGYTF. The CDR3 DNA sequence: TGTGCCAGCAGCCTCTGGACAGGGCAATTGGGGTATGGCTACACCTTC.

The chain joins TRBV6-5 to TRBJ1-2; a possible D gene is TRBD1 (6 bases). CDR3 size: 13 residues. The germline V gene has CDR1 MNHEY and CDR2 SVGAGI. The germline V and J ends were trimmed by 5 bases and 4 bases, with 11 bases remaining between them. CDR3 sequence: CASSTTGFYGYTF. CDR3 nucleotide sequence: TGTGCCAGCAGTACAACAGGGTTCTATGGCTACACCTTC.

This clone was seen only once. The V gene is TRBV7-2, the J gene TRBJ2-5, with a tentative D call TRBD2 (5 bases). This CDR3 comprises 13 residues. The germline V gene encodes CDR1 SGHTA and CDR2 FQGNSA. V dropped 3 bases and J dropped 5 bases, with 10 bases sitting between them. The CDR3 coding sequence is TGTGCCAGCAGCTTTGGCGGGCGGGAGACCCAGTACTTC. Protein sequence: CASSFGGRETQYF.

J is TRBJ2-7 and V is TRBV6-5; TRBD2 matches at 13 bases. The V and J ends lost 5 bases and 5 bases, in that order; junction bases with no gene match: 6. In germline, CDR1 is MNHEY, CDR2 SVGAGI. The CDR3 sequence is 15 residues long. The CDR3 sequence: CASSPGLAGANEQYF. The CDR3 nucleotides read TGTGCCAGCAGTCCAGGACTAGCGGGAGCCAACGAGCAGTACTTC.

In DNA, the CDR3 is TGCGCCAGCAGCCGGCTAGCGGGCCGATACAATGAGCAGTTCTTC. Its translation is CASSRLAGRYNEQFF. The chain combines TRBV4-3 with TRBJ2-1, with 8 bases aligning to TRBD2. The CDR3 runs to 15 residues. The junction had 6 bases not matched to a gene; V was cut back by 4 bases and J by 4 bases. Germline CDR1 LGHNA, CDR2 YSLEER.

V is TRBV15 and J is TRBJ1-5; D ambiguous. V lost 4 bases and J 1 base, leaving 26 bases between the germline ends. The length of the CDR3 is 20 residues. Germline lookup yields CDR1 LNHNV and CDR2 YYDKDF (reference sequence). The CDR3 loop reads CATSTSWQLDRGKSNQPQHF. The DNA of the CDR3 is TGTGCCACCAGCACCTCTTGGCAGTTGGATCGGGGAAAGAGCAATCAGCCCCAGCATTTT.

Written as DNA, the CDR3 is TGTGCCAGCAGTGATATCACACACGTCCTGACTTTC. Protein: CASSDITHVLTF. This rearrangement joins TRBV25-1 to TRBJ2-6; unclear D gene. Trimming pared 3 bases from V and 11 bases from J, leaving 8 bases between. Germline-derived CDR1 and CDR2 are MGHDK and SYGVNS. This CDR3 is built from 12 residues.

In its sample, this clone was seen once. The gene calls are TRBV4-2 and TRBJ2-5; 8 positions agree with TRBD2. Germline assignment: CDR1 LGHNA and CDR2 YNFKEQ. The ends lost 1 base at V and 2 bases at J; junction bases unmatched: 6. The length of the CDR3 is 16 residues. The CDR3: CASSQGAIAGQETQYF. The CDR3 DNA follows: TGTGCCAGCAGCCAAGGGGCAATAGCGGGGCAAGAGACCCAGTACTTC.

This chain joins TRBV5-4 and TRBJ2-3; 7 positions match TRBD1. Per the germline V gene, CDR1 is SGHNT and CDR2 is YYREEE (reference sequence). The V and J ends lost 3 bases and 0 bases, in that order; junction bases with no gene match: 1. The CDR3 extends over 14 amino acids. CDR3 loop: CASSSGQSTDTQYF. For the CDR3, the DNA is TGTGCCAGCAGCTCGGGACAGAGCACAGATACGCAGTATTTT.

This chain connects TRBV25-1 to TRBJ2-3; D may be TRBD2 (5 bases). The CDR3 loop spans 16 amino acids. V lost 3 bases to trimming and J lost 1 base, with 14 bases between them. Germline CDR1 is MGHDK and CDR2 is SYGVNS. This chain's CDR3 is CASSDPLADGTDTQYF. CDR3 in DNA: TGTGCCAGCAGTGATCCGCTAGCTGATGGCACAGATACGCAGTATTTT.

The chain employs TRBV27 and TRBJ1-3, with D hard to call. This CDR3 is built from 17 residues. CDR1 is MNHEY, CDR2 SMNVEV, per germline (reference sequence). V dropped 0 bases and J dropped 4 bases, with 16 bases sitting between them. The CDR3 sequence: CASSLSERALRGNTIYF. The CDR3 coding sequence is TGTGCCAGCAGTTTATCGGAGAGGGCCCTGAGGGGAAACACCATATATTTT.

The rearrangement uses TRBV5-4 and TRBJ2-5, with 10 nucleotides matching TRBD2. CDR1 is SGHNT and CDR2 is YYREEE in the germline V gene (reference sequence). Unmatched junction bases numbered 6, after V lost 0 bases and J lost 4 bases. This CDR3 comprises 16 residues. The CDR3, as DNA: TGTGCCAGCAGCTTGGATCCTAGCGGGAGAGGAGAGACCCAGTACTTC. Protein: CASSLDPSGRGETQYF. Based on the CDR3 plus reference TRBV5-4 and TRBJ2-5, the full variable domain is ETGVTQSPTHLIKTRGQQVTLRCSSQSGHNTVSWYQQALGQGPQFIFQYYREEENGRGNFPPRFSGLQFPNYSSELNVNALELDDSALYLCASSLDPSGRGETQYFGPGTRLLVL.

V and J are TRBV5-3 and TRBJ1-1; 7 bases agree with TRBD1. TRBV5-3 is flagged as an ORF with uncertain function. The CDR3 length is 17 residues. V lost 6 bases and J lost 5; bases outside the gene matches: 19. The CDR3 protein is CARKGPDRGGSRTEAFF. The CDR3 DNA follows: TGTGCCAGAAAAGGGCCCGACCGAGGGGGCTCTAGGACTGAAGCTTTCTTT.

This clone came up once. This chain connects TRBV6-1 to TRBJ1-3; D remains unclear. V was shortened by 4 bases and J by 2 bases, with 12 bases between the two germline ends. This CDR3 has 15 residues. Germline CDR1 is MNHNS and CDR2 is SASEGT. CDR3: CASSAQRATGNTIYF. The CDR3 bases are TGTGCCAGCAGTGCCCAAAGAGCGACTGGAAACACCATATATTTT.

The genes are TRBV30 and TRBJ2-7; D is perhaps TRBD1 (5 bases). Trimming left V 0 bases short and J 7 bases short, with 31 bases between. This CDR3 contains 19 residues. Germline CDR1 and CDR2: GTSNPN and SVGIG (reference sequence). The CDR3 nucleotides read TGTGCCTGGAGTGTTCCCAACAGGCTCGGTGCCTTCCTACGATCGGAGCAGTACTTC. Protein: CAWSVPNRLGAFLRSEQYF.

This clone appeared once. The chain recombines TRBV4-3 with TRBJ2-5, with TRBD2 matching 7 bases. Germline V lookup: CDR1 LGHNA, CDR2 YSLEER. V shed 3 bases and J 3 bases; nucleotides not matched to a gene: 10. CDR3 length: 16 residues. CDR3 sequence reads: CASSHRGQRGEETQYF. The CDR3 DNA reads as TGCGCCAGCAGCCATAGGGGTCAGCGGGGAGAAGAGACCCAGTACTTC.

This chain joins TRBV7-9 and TRBJ1-4, with TRBD1 matching over 7 bases. The trim removed 3 bases at V and 4 bases at J, leaving 2 bases unmatched. The CDR3 spans 14 residues. Germline CDR1 and CDR2: SEHNR and FQNEAQ (reference sequence). The chain's CDR3 is CASSLTGNNEKLFF. The CDR3 bases are TGTGCCAGCAGCTTGACAGGGAATAATGAAAAACTGTTTTTT.

The J gene is TRBJ1-1, the V gene TRBV15, with TRBD1 matching over 12 bases. There are 17 residues in the CDR3. The V gene's germline CDR1 is LNHNV and CDR2 YYDKDF (reference sequence). V gave up 8 bases and J gave up 1 base; unmatched junction bases: 11. The CDR3 is CATRTGTGGLRNTEAFF. CDR3 nucleotides: TGTGCCACCCGAACCGGGACAGGGGGCCTGAGGAACACTGAAGCTTTCTTT.

J is TRBJ1-1 and V is TRBV2; possibly TRBD1 for D (6 bases). Germline V lookup: CDR1 SNHLY, CDR2 FYNNEI. Trimming cost V 0 bases and J 5 bases, with 13 bases left between them. CDR3 size: 15 residues. The CDR3 loop reads CASSEAQGFRTEAFF. DNA of the CDR3: TGTGCCAGCAGTGAAGCCCAGGGGTTTAGGACTGAAGCTTTCTTT.

V gene TRBV4-3 combines with J gene TRBJ2-7; D is ambiguous. There are 15 residues in the CDR3. The germline V gene encodes CDR1 LGHNA and CDR2 YSLEER. Trimming cost V 1 base and J 2 bases, with 12 bases left between them. CDR3 protein: CASSQAHAATYEQYF. CDR3 in DNA: TGCGCCAGCAGCCAAGCACACGCGGCAACCTACGAGCAGTACTTC.

This clone occurred a few times. The chain recombines TRBV4-2 with TRBJ2-2; 8 nucleotides agree with TRBD2. Germline V lookup: CDR1 LGHNA, CDR2 YNFKEQ. Germline trimming cut 4 bases from V and 4 bases from J; bases unmatched to any gene: 14. This CDR3 comprises 18 residues. Here the CDR3 DNA reads TGTGCCAGCAGCCGGGTAGCTCCGGGGGGGAATTTCACCGGGGAGCTGTTTTTT. Protein product: CASSRVAPGGNFTGELFF.

This clone was counted only a few times. This sequence joins TRBV19 and TRBJ1-2; 8 nucleotides match TRBD1. V lost 1 base to trimming and J lost 1 base; unmatched junction nucleotides: 2. This CDR3 contains 15 residues. The germline V gene has CDR1 LNHDA and CDR2 SQIVND (reference sequence). The CDR3 loop is CASSIVDRGNYGYTF. CDR3 bases: TGTGCCAGTAGTATAGTTGACAGGGGTAACTATGGCTACACCTTC.

The rearrangement links TRBV5-1 to TRBJ2-1, with a weak D call TRBD2 (5 bases). CDR1 is SGHRS and CDR2 is YFSETQ in the germline V gene. Trimming removed 4 bases from V and 3 bases from J, with 11 bases in between. The CDR3 runs to 14 residues. The CDR3 region is CASSSPGNYNEQFF. Here the CDR3 DNA reads TGCGCCAGCAGCAGCCCGGGAAACTACAATGAGCAGTTCTTC.

This clone occurred a few times. The rearrangement uses TRBV11-2 and TRBJ2-7, with no clear D. Germline V lookup: CDR1 SGHAT, CDR2 FQNNGV. The CDR3 covers 15 residues. The V and J ends lost 7 bases and 0 bases respectively, with 16 bases between them. CDR3 nucleotide sequence: TGTGCCAGCACCGCCCTAACTATGAGCTCCTACGAGCAGTACTTC. This gives the protein CASTALTMSSYEQYF. Full variable domain (remainder filled in from reference TRBV11-2 and TRBJ2-7): EAGVAQSPRYKIIEKRQSVAFWCNPISGHATLYWYQQILGQGPKLLIQFQNNGVVDDSQLPKDRFSAERLKGVDSTLKIQPAKLEDSAVYLCASTALTMSSYEQYFGPGTRLTVT.